This is a list of T cell receptor beta chains from one sample in a study of blood T cells in healthy people across ages. TCRdb reprocessed the 5' RACE reads via MiXCR and lists one record per CDR3 protein. The data show fewer than 1,000,000 distinct CDR3 sequences, roughly 44% seen once. The sample comprised blood. The receptors here all came from a man in his sixties in good health. Each CDR3 is given with its conserved first and last residue. The order of the fields is J gene, D gene, V gene, clone size, CDR3 DNA, CDR3 protein. A D gene is named only where the DNA matches it firmly. Size is stated for part of the rows, as once, few or many counts, or as a class when the clone is expanded.

j_call: TRBJ1-2
d_call: TRBD1
v_call: TRBV13
clone_size: -
cdr3_nt: TGTGCCAGCAGCTTGAAGAGGGGGCGATACTTAGATGGCTACACCTTC
cdr3_aa: CASSLKRGRYLDGYTF

j_call: TRBJ2-7
d_call: -
v_call: TRBV11-2
clone_size: -
cdr3_nt: TGTGCCAGCAGCCAAAGGGGTCGCTACGAGCAGTACTTC
cdr3_aa: CASSQRGRYEQYF

j_call: TRBJ2-1
d_call: -
v_call: TRBV15
clone_size: -
cdr3_nt: TGTGCCACCAGCAGAGATCCGGGTGGTTACAATGAGCAGTTCTTC
cdr3_aa: CATSRDPGGYNEQFF

j_call: TRBJ2-7
d_call: -
v_call: TRBV12-3/TRBV12-4
clone_size: -
cdr3_nt: TGTGCCAGCAGCCCTGGGGTTGTGGCCTACGAGCAGTACTTC
cdr3_aa: CASSPGVVAYEQYF

j_call: TRBJ2-5
d_call: TRBD1
v_call: TRBV4-1
clone_size: -
cdr3_nt: TGCGCCAGCAGCTACAAGCATCAATCTCCCAAAGGGGGCGAAGAGACCCAGTACTTC
cdr3_aa: CASSYKHQSPKGGEETQYF

j_call: TRBJ2-1
d_call: -
v_call: TRBV27
clone_size: -
cdr3_nt: TGTGCCAGCAGTTTATCGACCGTAACGGTCAGCTACAATGAGCAGTTCTTC
cdr3_aa: CASSLSTVTVSYNEQFF

j_call: TRBJ1-5
d_call: TRBD1
v_call: TRBV20-1
clone_size: -
cdr3_nt: TGCAGTGCTAACGCTGGGTTTGAGAGGGGGCCTCGGAATCAGCCCCAGCATTTT
cdr3_aa: CSANAGFERGPRNQPQHF

j_call: TRBJ1-2
d_call: -
v_call: TRBV29-1
clone_size: few
cdr3_nt: TGCAGCGCCTCAACTAACTATGGCTACACCTTC
cdr3_aa: CSASTNYGYTF

j_call: TRBJ1-4
d_call: -
v_call: TRBV11-1
clone_size: -
cdr3_nt: TGTGCCAGCAGCCGCGGGGGACATGAGGAGGAAAAACTGTTTTTT
cdr3_aa: CASSRGGHEEEKLFF

j_call: TRBJ2-1
d_call: -
v_call: TRBV7-9
clone_size: -
cdr3_nt: TGTGCCAGCAGCTTAGTCCCCGGCCCTGGAGAGCAGTTCTTC
cdr3_aa: CASSLVPGPGEQFF

j_call: TRBJ2-5
d_call: TRBD2
v_call: TRBV7-2
clone_size: -
cdr3_nt: TGTGCCAGCAGAAGACTAGCGGGGAAACAAGAGACCCAGTACTTC
cdr3_aa: CASRRLAGKQETQYF

j_call: TRBJ1-2
d_call: TRBD1
v_call: TRBV6-5
clone_size: -
cdr3_nt: TGTGCCAGCAGTTACTATCAGGGGGCCTCGGATGGCTACACCTTC
cdr3_aa: CASSYYQGASDGYTF

j_call: TRBJ2-5
d_call: -
v_call: TRBV5-1
clone_size: -
cdr3_nt: TGCGCCAGCACCTCATCAGAGACCCAGTACTTC
cdr3_aa: CASTSSETQYF

j_call: TRBJ1-1
d_call: -
v_call: TRBV7-9
clone_size: -
cdr3_nt: TGTGCCAGCAGCATAGAAATTACGGGGAACACTGAAGCTTTCTTT
cdr3_aa: CASSIEITGNTEAFF

j_call: TRBJ2-1
d_call: -
v_call: TRBV29-1
clone_size: -
cdr3_nt: TGCAGCGTTGAAGACTCCAACAATGAGCAGTTCTTC
cdr3_aa: CSVEDSNNEQFF

j_call: TRBJ2-3
d_call: -
v_call: TRBV13
clone_size: -
cdr3_nt: TGTGCCACGAGGGGGCGGGGGATAACAGATACGCAGTATTTT
cdr3_aa: CATRGRGITDTQYF

j_call: TRBJ2-7
d_call: -
v_call: TRBV11-2
clone_size: -
cdr3_nt: TGTGCCAGCAGCTGGGTCCAGGGAAACTACGAGCAGTACTTC
cdr3_aa: CASSWVQGNYEQYF

j_call: TRBJ2-3
d_call: -
v_call: TRBV15
clone_size: -
cdr3_nt: TGTGCCACCAGCAGGAGGGGGGATACGCAGTATTTT
cdr3_aa: CATSRRGDTQYF

j_call: TRBJ1-1
d_call: TRBD1
v_call: TRBV4-1
clone_size: -
cdr3_nt: TGCGCCAGCAGCCTAGGGACAGGGGTACCGAACACTGAGGCTTTCTTT
cdr3_aa: CASSLGTGVPNTEAFF

j_call: TRBJ2-7
d_call: -
v_call: TRBV20-1
clone_size: few
cdr3_nt: TGCAGTGCTAGAGATACCCACCCCTACGAGCAGTACTTC
cdr3_aa: CSARDTHPYEQYF

j_call: TRBJ2-3
d_call: -
v_call: TRBV4-2
clone_size: -
cdr3_nt: TGTGCCAGCCGACAGGCGGGGGCGAACACAGATACGCAGTATTTT
cdr3_aa: CASRQAGANTDTQYF

j_call: TRBJ1-1
d_call: -
v_call: TRBV7-8
clone_size: -
cdr3_nt: TGTGCCAGCAGCTCCCGGGCCAACACTGAAGCTTTCTTT
cdr3_aa: CASSSRANTEAFF

j_call: TRBJ2-5
d_call: -
v_call: TRBV7-2
clone_size: -
cdr3_nt: TGTGCCTGCGGCCCGGGACGGGTCGTGCAGTACTTC
cdr3_aa: CACGPGRVVQYF

j_call: TRBJ1-5
d_call: TRBD1
v_call: TRBV20-1
clone_size: -
cdr3_nt: TGCAGTGCCAGGGGGGACGCCAATCAGCCCCAGCATTTT
cdr3_aa: CSARGDANQPQHF

j_call: TRBJ1-1
d_call: -
v_call: TRBV6-6
clone_size: -
cdr3_nt: TGTGCCATCAGCCCCGGGGATATACTTTTTGAAGCTTTCTTT
cdr3_aa: CAISPGDILFEAFF

j_call: TRBJ1-1
d_call: -
v_call: TRBV27
clone_size: -
cdr3_nt: TGTGCCAGCAGACCACAGGGACGGCAAAACACTGAAGCTTTCTTT
cdr3_aa: CASRPQGRQNTEAFF

j_call: TRBJ2-3
d_call: TRBD2
v_call: TRBV27
clone_size: -
cdr3_nt: TGTGCCAGCAGTTCCCGAGGACTAGCGGGGGTTGGGGCCCCCACAGATACGCAGTATTTT
cdr3_aa: CASSSRGLAGVGAPTDTQYF

j_call: TRBJ2-7
d_call: -
v_call: TRBV6-2/TRBV6-3
clone_size: few
cdr3_nt: TGTGCCACCGGGTCTCGAATCCTCTACGAGCAGTACTTC
cdr3_aa: CATGSRILYEQYF

j_call: TRBJ1-1
d_call: -
v_call: TRBV5-1
clone_size: -
cdr3_nt: TGCGCCAGCAGGTTCGAATCGGCAGGAGGACTGGACAAAGCTTTCTTT
cdr3_aa: CASRFESAGGLDKAFF

j_call: TRBJ1-2
d_call: -
v_call: TRBV24-1
clone_size: few
cdr3_nt: TGTGCCACCGAAGACGGACTCTATGGCTACACCTTC
cdr3_aa: CATEDGLYGYTF

j_call: TRBJ2-1
d_call: -
v_call: TRBV7-2
clone_size: -
cdr3_nt: TGTGCCAGCAGCTTGGATTTCCCGCCATACTACAATGAGCAGTTCTTC
cdr3_aa: CASSLDFPPYYNEQFF

j_call: TRBJ2-7
d_call: TRBD1
v_call: TRBV6-1
clone_size: -
cdr3_nt: TGTGCCAGCAGTGGGGACAGGGTCAACGAGCAGTACTTC
cdr3_aa: CASSGDRVNEQYF

j_call: TRBJ2-3
d_call: -
v_call: TRBV20-1
clone_size: few
cdr3_nt: TGCAGTGCTATTGGCGGCACAGATACGCAGTATTTT
cdr3_aa: CSAIGGTDTQYF

j_call: TRBJ1-1
d_call: -
v_call: TRBV5-5
clone_size: few
cdr3_nt: TGTGCCAGCAGCTCAAAAGGGACCGAAGGTGGGAGTGAAGCTTTCTTT
cdr3_aa: CASSSKGTEGGSEAFF

j_call: TRBJ1-2
d_call: -
v_call: TRBV12-3/TRBV12-4
clone_size: -
cdr3_nt: TGTGCCAGCAGTTCGGGGGACACTTACTATGGCTACACCTTC
cdr3_aa: CASSSGDTYYGYTF

j_call: TRBJ2-2
d_call: TRBD1
v_call: TRBV4-2
clone_size: few
cdr3_nt: TGTGCCAGCAGCCAAGAGACAGGGTCTGTCGGGGAGCTGTTTTTT
cdr3_aa: CASSQETGSVGELFF

j_call: TRBJ1-1
d_call: -
v_call: TRBV20-1
clone_size: -
cdr3_nt: TGCAGTGCTAGAAGCCGGACCATGAACACTGAAGCTTTCTTT
cdr3_aa: CSARSRTMNTEAFF

j_call: TRBJ1-1
d_call: -
v_call: TRBV20-1
clone_size: -
cdr3_nt: TGCAGTGCTAGATGGGAGGCCGACGAAGCTTTCTTT
cdr3_aa: CSARWEADEAFF

j_call: TRBJ2-3
d_call: -
v_call: TRBV15
clone_size: many
cdr3_nt: TGTGCCACCAGCGGGGGCAGTAGCGCAGATACGCAGTATTTT
cdr3_aa: CATSGGSSADTQYF

j_call: TRBJ2-7
d_call: -
v_call: TRBV12-3/TRBV12-4
clone_size: few
cdr3_nt: TGTGCCAGCAGTTTTCTGGAGGGCTACGAGCAGTACTTC
cdr3_aa: CASSFLEGYEQYF

j_call: TRBJ2-1
d_call: TRBD2
v_call: TRBV12-5
clone_size: -
cdr3_nt: TGTGCTAGTGGTTTGGTAGGGCTAGCGGGGGCCATGTACAATGAGCAGTTCTTC
cdr3_aa: CASGLVGLAGAMYNEQFF

j_call: TRBJ2-7
d_call: -
v_call: TRBV6-2/TRBV6-3
clone_size: -
cdr3_nt: TGTGCCAGCAGAGTGGACAACTCCTACGAGCAGTACTTC
cdr3_aa: CASRVDNSYEQYF

j_call: TRBJ2-7
d_call: TRBD2
v_call: TRBV20-1
clone_size: -
cdr3_nt: TGCAGTGCTAGAGATGGGCGGGCTAGCGGGGGGGCCTTAGATGAGCAGTACTTC
cdr3_aa: CSARDGRASGGALDEQYF

j_call: TRBJ2-1
d_call: -
v_call: TRBV7-9
clone_size: few
cdr3_nt: TGTGCCAGCAGCTTGGGCCCGACAGAGCAGTTCTTC
cdr3_aa: CASSLGPTEQFF

j_call: TRBJ2-5
d_call: -
v_call: TRBV18
clone_size: -
cdr3_nt: TGTGCCAGCTCACCAGGACGGACAGAGACCCAGTACTTC
cdr3_aa: CASSPGRTETQYF

j_call: TRBJ2-7
d_call: TRBD1
v_call: TRBV7-9
clone_size: few
cdr3_nt: TGTGCCAGCAGCCCAAAGGGACAGGGAGACGAGCAGTACTTC
cdr3_aa: CASSPKGQGDEQYF

j_call: TRBJ2-7
d_call: -
v_call: TRBV6-1
clone_size: few
cdr3_nt: TGTGCCAGCAGTGACGCGGGGGCGGTCGACGAGCAGTACTTC
cdr3_aa: CASSDAGAVDEQYF

j_call: TRBJ1-4
d_call: -
v_call: TRBV2
clone_size: -
cdr3_nt: TGTGCCAGCACTACAGGGCTGGATGAAAAACTGTTTTTT
cdr3_aa: CASTTGLDEKLFF

j_call: TRBJ1-2
d_call: TRBD1
v_call: TRBV6-1
clone_size: -
cdr3_nt: TGTGCCAGCAACAGGGGACAATCTACCTATGGCTACACCTTC
cdr3_aa: CASNRGQSTYGYTF